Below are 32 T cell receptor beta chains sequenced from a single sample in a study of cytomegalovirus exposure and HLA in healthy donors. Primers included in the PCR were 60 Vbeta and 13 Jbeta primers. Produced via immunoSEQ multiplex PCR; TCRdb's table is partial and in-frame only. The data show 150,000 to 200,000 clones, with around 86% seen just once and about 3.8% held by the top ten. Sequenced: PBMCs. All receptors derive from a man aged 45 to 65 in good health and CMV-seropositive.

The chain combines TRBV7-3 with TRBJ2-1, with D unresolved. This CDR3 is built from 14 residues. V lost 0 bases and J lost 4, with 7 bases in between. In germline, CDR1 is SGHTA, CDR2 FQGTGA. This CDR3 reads CASSLTSQYNEQFF. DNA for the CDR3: TGTGCCAGCAGCTTAACGTCCCAATACAATGAGCAGTTCTTC.

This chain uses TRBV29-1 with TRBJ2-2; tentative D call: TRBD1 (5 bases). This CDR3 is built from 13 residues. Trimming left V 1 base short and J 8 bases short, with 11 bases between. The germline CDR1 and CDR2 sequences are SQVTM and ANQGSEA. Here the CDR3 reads CSVEAPGRGELFF. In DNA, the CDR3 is TGCAGCGTTGAAGCTCCAGGGCGAGGGGAGCTGTTTTTT.

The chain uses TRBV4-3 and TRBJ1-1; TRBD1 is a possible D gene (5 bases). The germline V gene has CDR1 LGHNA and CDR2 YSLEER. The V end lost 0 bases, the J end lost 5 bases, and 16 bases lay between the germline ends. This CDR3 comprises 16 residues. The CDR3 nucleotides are TGCGCCAGCAGCCAAGAAGTGAACCCCGGGGGAACTGAAGCTTTCTTT. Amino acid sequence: CASSQEVNPGGTEAFF.

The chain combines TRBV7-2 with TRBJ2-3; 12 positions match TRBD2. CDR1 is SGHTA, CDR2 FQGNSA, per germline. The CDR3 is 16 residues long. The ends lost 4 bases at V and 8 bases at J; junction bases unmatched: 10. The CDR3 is CASSSIPTSGSFTQYF. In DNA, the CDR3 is TGTGCCAGCAGCTCCATACCGACTAGCGGGAGTTTTACGCAGTATTTT. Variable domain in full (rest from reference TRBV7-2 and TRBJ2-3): GAGVSQSPSNKVTEKGKDVELRCDPISGHTALYWYRQSLGQGLEFLIYFQGNSAPDKSGLPSDRFSAERTGGSVSTLTIQRTQQEDSAVYLCASSSIPTSGSFTQYFGPGTRLTVL.

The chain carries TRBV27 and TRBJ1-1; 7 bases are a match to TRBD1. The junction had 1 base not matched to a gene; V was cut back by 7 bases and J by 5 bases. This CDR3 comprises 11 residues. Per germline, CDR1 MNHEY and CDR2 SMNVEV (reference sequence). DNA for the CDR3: TGTGCCAGCACAGGGGGAACTGAAGCTTTCTTT. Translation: CASTGGTEAFF.

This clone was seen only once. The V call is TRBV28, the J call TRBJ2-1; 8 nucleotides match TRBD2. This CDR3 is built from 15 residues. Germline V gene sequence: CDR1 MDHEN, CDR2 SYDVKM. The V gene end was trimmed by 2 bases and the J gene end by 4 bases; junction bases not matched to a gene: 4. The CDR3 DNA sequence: TGTGCCAGCAGTTTACCGGGAGGGGGGTACAATGAGCAGTTCTTC. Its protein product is CASSLPGGGYNEQFF.

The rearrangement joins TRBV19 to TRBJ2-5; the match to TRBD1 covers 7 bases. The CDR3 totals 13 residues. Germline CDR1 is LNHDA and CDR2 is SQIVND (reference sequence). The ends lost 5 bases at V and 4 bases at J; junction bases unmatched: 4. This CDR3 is CASSDRAPETQYF. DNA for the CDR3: TGTGCCAGTAGTGACAGGGCTCCAGAGACCCAGTACTTC.

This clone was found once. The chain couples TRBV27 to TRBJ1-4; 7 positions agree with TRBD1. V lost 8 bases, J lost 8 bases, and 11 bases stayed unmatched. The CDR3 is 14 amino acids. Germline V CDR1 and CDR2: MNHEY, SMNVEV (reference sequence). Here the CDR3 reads CASRETGRGEKLFF. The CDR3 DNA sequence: TGTGCCAGCCGAGAGACAGGGCGAGGGGAAAAACTGTTTTTT.

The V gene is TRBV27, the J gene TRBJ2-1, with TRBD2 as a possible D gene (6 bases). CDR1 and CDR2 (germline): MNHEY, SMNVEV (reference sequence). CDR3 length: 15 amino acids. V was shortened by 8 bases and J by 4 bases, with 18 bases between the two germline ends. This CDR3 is CASGLIREQYNEQFF. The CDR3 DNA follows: TGTGCCAGCGGGCTAATACGGGAGCAATACAATGAGCAGTTCTTC.

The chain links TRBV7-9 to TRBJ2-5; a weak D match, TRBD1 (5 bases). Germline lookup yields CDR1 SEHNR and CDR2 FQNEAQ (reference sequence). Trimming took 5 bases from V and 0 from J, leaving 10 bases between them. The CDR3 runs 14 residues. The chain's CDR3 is CASSQRQHQETQYF. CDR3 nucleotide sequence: TGTGCCAGCAGCCAACGACAGCACCAAGAGACCCAGTACTTC.

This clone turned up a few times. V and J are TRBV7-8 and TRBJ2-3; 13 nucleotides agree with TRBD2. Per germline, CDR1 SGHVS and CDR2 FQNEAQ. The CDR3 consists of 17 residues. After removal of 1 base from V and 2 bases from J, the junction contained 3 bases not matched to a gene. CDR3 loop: CASSLGTSGSVTDTQYF. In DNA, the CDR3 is TGTGCCAGCAGCTTAGGGACTAGCGGGAGTGTCACAGATACGCAGTATTTT.

The CDR3, as DNA: TGTGCCAGCAGCACGCCTGAAGCGGCCTACGAGCAGTACTTC. It yields the protein CASSTPEAAYEQYF. The chain joins TRBV13 to TRBJ2-7, with D perhaps matching TRBD2 (5 bases). The germline gives CDR1 PRHDT, CDR2 FYEKMQ (reference sequence). V was clipped by 5 bases and J by 2 bases, with 13 bases between them. This CDR3 comprises 14 residues.

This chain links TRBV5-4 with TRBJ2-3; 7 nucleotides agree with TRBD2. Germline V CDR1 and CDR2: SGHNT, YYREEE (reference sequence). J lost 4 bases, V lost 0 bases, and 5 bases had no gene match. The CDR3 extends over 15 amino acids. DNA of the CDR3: TGTGCCAGCAGCTTGGGGGGGGGTCAGGCAGATACGCAGTATTTT. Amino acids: CASSLGGGQADTQYF.

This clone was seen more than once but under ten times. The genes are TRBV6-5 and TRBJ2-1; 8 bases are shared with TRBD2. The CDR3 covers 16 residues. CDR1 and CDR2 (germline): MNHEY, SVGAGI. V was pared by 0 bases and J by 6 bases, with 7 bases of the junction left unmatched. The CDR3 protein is CASSYSEGLVGNEQFF. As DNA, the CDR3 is TGTGCCAGCAGTTACTCGGAGGGACTAGTAGGCAATGAGCAGTTCTTC.

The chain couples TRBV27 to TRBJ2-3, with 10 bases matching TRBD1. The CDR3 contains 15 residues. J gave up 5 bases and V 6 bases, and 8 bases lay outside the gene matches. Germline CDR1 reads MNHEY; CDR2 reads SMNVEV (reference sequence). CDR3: CASSRQGASVDTQYF. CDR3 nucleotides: TGTGCCAGCAGCAGACAGGGGGCATCCGTAGATACGCAGTATTTT.

CDR3 residues: CSVAETLGNTIYF. The DNA of the CDR3 is TGCAGCGTTGCTGAGACTCTTGGAAACACCATATATTTT. The rearrangement joins TRBV29-1 to TRBJ1-3; D gene ambiguous. Trimming removed 4 bases from V and 3 bases from J, with 10 bases in between. This CDR3 region has 13 residues. The V gene's germline CDR1 is SQVTM and CDR2 ANQGSEA.

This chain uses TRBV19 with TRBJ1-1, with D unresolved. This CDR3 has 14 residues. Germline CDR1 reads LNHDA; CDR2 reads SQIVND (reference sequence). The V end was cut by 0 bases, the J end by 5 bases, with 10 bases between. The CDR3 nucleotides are TGTGCCAGTAGTATAGACAGATCGGGAACTGAAGCTTTCTTT. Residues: CASSIDRSGTEAFF.

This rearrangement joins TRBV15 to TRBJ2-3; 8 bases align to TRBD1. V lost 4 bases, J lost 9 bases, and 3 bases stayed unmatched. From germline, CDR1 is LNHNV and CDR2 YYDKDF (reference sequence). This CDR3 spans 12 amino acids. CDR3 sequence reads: CATSTRDRTQYF. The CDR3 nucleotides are TGTGCCACCAGCACCCGGGACAGGACGCAGTATTTT.

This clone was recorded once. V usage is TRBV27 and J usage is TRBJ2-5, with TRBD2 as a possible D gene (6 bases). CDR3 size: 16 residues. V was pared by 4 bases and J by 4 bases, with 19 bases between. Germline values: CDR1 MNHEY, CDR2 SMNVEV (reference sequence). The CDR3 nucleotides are TGTGCCAGCAGTTCCTTCGCGGGGTTAAGGAGAGAGACCCAGTACTTC. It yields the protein CASSSFAGLRRETQYF.

The CDR3 sequence is CASSFGWGGVSSGANVLTF. The CDR3 DNA is TGTGCCAGCAGCTTTGGGTGGGGAGGAGTAAGCTCTGGGGCCAACGTCCTGACTTTC. This chain connects TRBV7-6 to TRBJ2-6, with D perhaps TRBD2 (6 bases). The CDR3 consists of 19 residues. The germline CDR1 and CDR2 sequences are SGHVS and FNYEAQ. V was clipped by 3 bases and J by 0 bases, with 18 bases between them. Using reference TRBV7-6 and TRBJ2-6 for the parts outside the CDR3, the full variable domain is GAGVSQSPRYKVTKRGQDVALRCDPISGHVSLYWYRQALGQGPEFLTYFNYEAQQDKSGLPNDRFSAERPEGSISTLTIQRTEQRDSAMYRCASSFGWGGVSSGANVLTFGAGSRLTVL.

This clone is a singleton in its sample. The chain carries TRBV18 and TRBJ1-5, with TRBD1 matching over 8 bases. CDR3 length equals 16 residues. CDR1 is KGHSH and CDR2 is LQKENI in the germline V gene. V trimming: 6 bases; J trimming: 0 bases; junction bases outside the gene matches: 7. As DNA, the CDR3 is TGTGCCAGCTCGTCACCCGACAGGGGTAGCAATCAGCCCCAGCATTTT. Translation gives CASSSPDRGSNQPQHF.

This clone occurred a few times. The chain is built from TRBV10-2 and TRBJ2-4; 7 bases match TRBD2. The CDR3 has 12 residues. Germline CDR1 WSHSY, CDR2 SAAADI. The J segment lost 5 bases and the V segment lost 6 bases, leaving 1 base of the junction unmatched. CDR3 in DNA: TGCGCCAGCAGCGGGAGGCAAAACATTCAGTACTTC. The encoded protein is CASSGRQNIQYF.

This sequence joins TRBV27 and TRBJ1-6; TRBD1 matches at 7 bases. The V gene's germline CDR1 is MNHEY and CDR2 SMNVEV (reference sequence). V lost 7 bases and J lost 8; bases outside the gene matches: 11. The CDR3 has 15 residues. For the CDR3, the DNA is TGTGCCAGCACCAACAAGGGGGCGGGTTATTCACCCCTCCACTTT. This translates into CASTNKGAGYSPLHF.

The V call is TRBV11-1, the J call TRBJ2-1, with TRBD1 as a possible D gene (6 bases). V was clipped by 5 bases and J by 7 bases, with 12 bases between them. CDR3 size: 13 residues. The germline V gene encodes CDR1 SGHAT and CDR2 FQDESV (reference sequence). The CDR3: CASSTRTDNEQFF. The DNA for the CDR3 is TGTGCCAGCAGCACCCGGACAGATAATGAGCAGTTCTTC.

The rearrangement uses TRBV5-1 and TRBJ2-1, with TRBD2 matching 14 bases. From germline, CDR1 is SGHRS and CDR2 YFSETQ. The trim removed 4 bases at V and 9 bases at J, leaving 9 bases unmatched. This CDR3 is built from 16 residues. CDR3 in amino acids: CASSPSTSGGASEQFF. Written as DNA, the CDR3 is TGCGCCAGCAGCCCGTCGACTAGCGGGGGGGCAAGTGAGCAGTTCTTC. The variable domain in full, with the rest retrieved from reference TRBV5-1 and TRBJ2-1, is KAGVTQTPRYLIKTRGQQVTLSCSPISGHRSVSWYQQTPGQGLQFLFEYFSETQRNKGNFPGRFSGRQFSNSRSEMNVSTLELGDSALYLCASSPSTSGGASEQFFGPGTRLTVL.

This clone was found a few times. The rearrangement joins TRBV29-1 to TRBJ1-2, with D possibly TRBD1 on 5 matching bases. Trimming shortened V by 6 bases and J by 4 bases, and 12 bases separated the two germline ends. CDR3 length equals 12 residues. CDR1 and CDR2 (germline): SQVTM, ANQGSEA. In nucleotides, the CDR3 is TGCAGCGTCGACGAGACAGTCTATGGCTACACCTTC. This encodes CSVDETVYGYTF. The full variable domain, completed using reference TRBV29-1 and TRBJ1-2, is SAVISQKPSRDICQRGTSLTIQCQVDSQVTMMFWYRQQPGQSLTLIATANQGSEATYESGFVIDKFPISRPNLTFSTLTVSNMSPEDSSIYLCSVDETVYGYTFGSGTRLTVV.

CDR3 bases: TGTGCCAGCACCTCCAAGGGGCATACGCAGTATTTT. The encoded protein is CASTSKGHTQYF. The genes are TRBV28 and TRBJ2-3; TRBD1 is a possible D gene (5 bases). The CDR3 sequence is 12 residues long. With 7 bases removed from V and 7 bases from J, the gap between germline ends came to 12 bases. The V gene's germline CDR1 is MDHEN and CDR2 SYDVKM.

The CDR3 nucleotides are TGTGCCAGCTCACCGCCGGGACAGGGGTCTTGGGATACGCAGTATTTT. Its translation: CASSPPGQGSWDTQYF. The chain is built from TRBV18 and TRBJ2-3; 10 bases map to TRBD1. This CDR3 region has 16 residues. In germline, CDR1 is KGHSH, CDR2 LQKENI. V gave up 3 bases and J gave up 6 bases; unmatched junction bases: 9.

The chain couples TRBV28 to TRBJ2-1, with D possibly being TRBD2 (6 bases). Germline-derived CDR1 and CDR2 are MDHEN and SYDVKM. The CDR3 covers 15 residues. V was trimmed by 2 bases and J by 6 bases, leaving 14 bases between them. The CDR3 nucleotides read TGTGCCAGCAGTTTACCGGGGGACTCTCTCAATGAGCAGTTCTTC. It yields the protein CASSLPGDSLNEQFF.

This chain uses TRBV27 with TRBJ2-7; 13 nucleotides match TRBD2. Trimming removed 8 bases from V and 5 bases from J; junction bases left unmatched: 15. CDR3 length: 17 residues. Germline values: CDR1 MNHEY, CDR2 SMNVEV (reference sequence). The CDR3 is CASSGLAGVFGAHEQYF. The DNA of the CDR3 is TGTGCCAGCTCCGGACTAGCGGGAGTCTTTGGGGCCCACGAGCAGTACTTC.

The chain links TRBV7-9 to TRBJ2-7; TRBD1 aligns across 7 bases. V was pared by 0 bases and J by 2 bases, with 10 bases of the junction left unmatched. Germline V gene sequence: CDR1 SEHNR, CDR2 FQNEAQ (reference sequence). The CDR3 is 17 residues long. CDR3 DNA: TGTGCCAGCAGCTTAGCCTTTGACACGGACAGGACCTACGAGCAGTACTTC. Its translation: CASSLAFDTDRTYEQYF.

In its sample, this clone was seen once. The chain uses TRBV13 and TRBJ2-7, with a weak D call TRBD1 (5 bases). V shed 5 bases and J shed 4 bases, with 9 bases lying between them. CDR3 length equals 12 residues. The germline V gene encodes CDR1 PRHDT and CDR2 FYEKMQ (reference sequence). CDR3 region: CASSPQGYEQYF. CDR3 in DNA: TGTGCCAGCAGCCCCCAGGGTTACGAGCAGTACTTC.